What follows describes a single T cell receptor (beta chain). Antigen: not known. Produced via immunoSEQ multiplex PCR; TCRdb's table is partial and in-frame only. This sample has over 150,000 clones, with approximately 90% found just once. Per germline, CDR1 LGHDT and CDR2 YNNKEL (reference sequence). V dropped 3 bases and J dropped 3 bases, with 27 bases sitting between them. This CDR3 is 19 amino acids long. These data come from a study of T cell responses to AZD1222 COVID-19 vaccine. Study findings and constraints: Clonal diversity may have been underestimated in mostly white British donors. Nearly half of the spike-specific TCRs reportedly recognize variant regions that carry no mutations.

This sequence originates from an adult who received the AZD1222 COVID-19 vaccine. Sequencing was performed on peripheral blood, taken 28 days after the second AZD1222 dose. V and J are TRBV3-1 (or the pseudogene TRBV3-2) and TRBJ2-7, with D perhaps TRBD1 or TRBD2 (5 bases each). Here the CDR3 DNA reads TGTGCCAGCAGCCAGGCTCTGACGAGGGGTCAAGATCTAAGCTACGAGCAGTACTTC. Amino acid sequence: CASSQALTRGQDLSYEQYF.